One TCR beta chain is described in this entry. As handled by the study authors: Amplification with reference gene primers provided the estimates of nucleated cell counts. Repertoires were generated with immunoSEQ multiplex PCR, while TCRdb's copy carries only in-frame clones and drops some. That table is the source of V, J and clone size, and D and trimming were worked out from the DNA. The table records around 24,000 clones, roughly 89% of them present only once. The data belong to a study of blood T cell repertoires in COVID-19. Study at large: Some COVID-19 samples were acute and others convalescent; all came from the United States, Italy and Spain. The analysed material was cDNA or gDNA that came from T cells, B-cell-depleted T cells, or PBMCs.

Trimming at V came to 2 bases and at J to 2 bases, leaving 3 bases not matched to a gene. The CDR3 loop spans 15 amino acids. Germline V gene sequence: CDR1 MNHNY, CDR2 SVGAGI (reference sequence). What was sequenced was peripheral blood. The genes are TRBV6-6 and TRBJ1-2; 9 positions agree with TRBD1. The TCR originated in a woman in her seventies with active COVID-19. CDR3 sequence (DNA): TGTGCCAGCAGTTACGGGACAGGGAGAAACTATGGCTACACCTTC. Protein sequence: CASSYGTGRNYGYTF.